What follows is one TCR beta chain and its context. Its binding antigen is unknown. Per-nucleotide qualities are absent, and no much larger clonotype sits a single base away. This record belongs to a study of CD8 T cells in Susac syndrome (dated by TCRdb to about 2019). Regarding the research as a whole: Among the Susac syndrome patients who were sequenced, clinically active disease was present in more than five and clinical remission was observed in eight. Susac syndrome patients were therapy-naive, on corticosteroids (some also receiving IVIg), or on IVIg alone at blood withdrawal. The study used repertoire sequencing to test whether antigen drove CD8+ T cell activation and differentiation in Susac syndrome. The clonality of the CD8+ T cell repertoire was compared across approximately 11 healthy donors, roughly 14 Susac syndrome patients and fewer than 16 multiple sclerosis patients. Study-level results and caveats: Looking at Susac-specific public clones, the researchers identified under 20 in the total CD8+ repertoire and roughly five in the CD8+ TEMRA repertoire. The TCR sequencing and HLA analysis was acknowledged to have included a relatively small number of individuals. CD8+ repertoires in Susac syndrome showed clonal expansion, which was highest in CD8+ TEMRA cells and was greater in clinically active patients than in remitting patients.

Peripheral blood CD8+ and CD4+ T cells from healthy donors, Susac syndrome patients and multiple sclerosis patients were profiled using high-throughput TCR beta sequencing. Susac syndrome patients met recently defined diagnostic criteria for definite or probable disease. Bulk CD8+ and CD4+ T cells were purified by magnetic negative isolation, while CD8+ TEMRA cells were enriched using FACS. Blood was drawn into EDTA tubes, processed within 24 hours, and PBMCs were isolated by density gradient centrifugation. PBMCs intended for TCR sequencing were frozen in liquid nitrogen and were later thawed in a 37 degrees C water bath. Purity of sorted or isolated CD4+, CD8+ and CD8+ TEMRA cells was at least 90%. The CDR3, from cysteine to phenylalanine, totals 13 residues. Here the CDR3 DNA is all that survives: 39 bases in frame from base 1. Cut back by 3 bases and 9 bases, the V and J ends lie 12 bases apart. The germline V gene provides CDR1 SNHLY and CDR2 FYNNEI.

RNA was extracted with the RNeasy kit and 0.5 to 1 ug was reverse transcribed using random hexamers. The immunoSEQ multiplex PCR assay, covering 54 Vbeta and 13 Jbeta segments, was used to amplify TCR beta CDR3 regions. PCR amplification bias was corrected by using a synthetic template baseline for primer optimization and computational correction. For the original study's pipeline: Reads were annotated to V, D and J genes according to IMGT and were analyzed with immunoSEQ Analyzer, with only productive sequences retained. Clonality was calculated as one minus the Shannon entropy normalized by log2 of the number of productive unique sequences. For each patient and control, public and private clones were evaluated among the 100 most prevalent clones. A clone was defined as Susac-specific if it was absent from the healthy and MS cohorts, from some 1,100 published viral clones and from other ImmuneACCESS disease sequences. TCRdb handled the public reads itself, with Q25 trimming in fastp and clone calling in MiXCR, and kept productive beta chains. Here each entry gathers all rows of one CDR3 protein and keeps the most common genes and DNA. These V and J calls are TCRdb output, not the study's own analysis. Present in this sample are tens of thousands of distinct CDR3 sequences, approximately 93% of which were seen just once. The leading ten clones occupy more than 0.4% of the sample.

This sequence originates from a human donor with Susac syndrome. Material for sequencing was CD8+ T cells from PBMCs. The V gene is TRBV2 and the J gene is TRBJ2-1; the D gene is not confidently resolved. CDR3 protein: CASSERSTIEQFF. At the DNA level, the sequence is TGTGCCAGCAGTGAGCGAAGTACCATTGAGCAGTTCTTC.